The sequence of this T cell receptor beta chain was determined in a study of blood T cell repertoires in COVID-19. Study information: COVID-19 samples collected from the United States, Italy and Spain covered acute and convalescent phases. From T cells, B-cell-depleted T cells, or PBMCs came the material, which was cDNA or gDNA.

The CDR3 is made up of 15 amino acids. After removal of 2 bases from V and 0 bases from J, the junction contained 0 bases not matched to a gene. The germline gives CDR1 SGHTA, CDR2 FQGNSA. The protocol was immunoSEQ multiplex PCR, while the TCRdb copy is restricted to in-frame clones and leaves out a portion. This repertoire shows about 200,000 clones, about nine tenths found once; its top ten account for about 2.2%. The sample comprised peripheral blood. This TCR derives from a woman aged 45-59 years with acute or convalescent COVID-19. The chain links TRBV7-2 to TRBJ2-7, with 11 positions matching TRBD2. The CDR3 spells CASSLTSGSSYEQYF. CDR3 sequence (DNA): TGTGCCAGCAGCTTAACTAGCGGGAGCTCCTACGAGCAGTACTTC.